What follows describes a single T cell receptor (beta chain). How the authors handled the data: Reference gene primers were amplified, and this amplification served to estimate nucleated cell counts. Data came from immunoSEQ multiplex PCR; TCRdb stores just in-frame clones and leaves some out. That table is the source of V, J and clone size, and D and trimming were worked out from the DNA. Among about 240,000 clones listed, roughly 86% were seen once. The sample belongs to a study of blood T cell repertoires in COVID-19. Study at large: Material from acute and convalescent COVID-19 was sourced from the United States, Italy and Spain. Sources were T cells, B-cell-depleted T cells, or PBMCs; the material itself was cDNA or gDNA.

The J segment lost 4 bases and the V segment lost 4 bases, leaving 10 bases of the junction unmatched. There are 16 residues in the CDR3. Germline V gene lookup returns CDR1 SEHNR and CDR2 FQNEAQ (reference sequence). The V and J genes are TRBV7-9 and TRBJ1-5; 7 bases match TRBD1. The sample was peripheral blood. The clonotype comes from a man aged 80 or over with acute or convalescent COVID-19. CDR3 residues: CASSSSGTVFNQPQHF. As DNA, the CDR3 is TGTGCCAGCAGCTCCTCCGGGACAGTTTTTAATCAGCCCCAGCATTTT.